Included here is one T cell receptor beta chain sequence, with context. V was trimmed by 9 bases and J by 5 bases, leaving 17 bases between them. Germline lookup yields CDR1 LNHDA and CDR2 SQIVND (reference sequence). This CDR3 region has 14 residues. The source material, RNA transcripts, was used to amplify TCR beta CDR3 regions. HTBI primers were used for first-round RT-PCR of the TCR CDR3. From the multiplex PCR reads, TCRdb called clonotypes with MiXCR, one entry per CDR3 protein. This sample has around 500,000 distinct CDR3 sequences, with approximately 14% found just once. The sample comes from a study of T cells in Graves' hyperthyroidism and ophthalmopathy.

The sequence derives from a woman between 18 and 30 years old with Graves' hyperthyroidism. This chain uses TRBV19 with TRBJ2-4; D tentatively reads TRBD1 or TRBD2 (5 bases each). Sequenced: blood. The CDR3 reads CASLDTGGENIQYF. Here the CDR3 DNA reads TGTGCCAGCCTGGACACAGGAGGCGAAAACATTCAGTACTTC. The full variable domain, in which reference TRBV19 and TRBJ2-4 provide the parts outside the CDR3, is DGGITQSPKYLFRKEGQNVTLSCEQNLNHDAMYWYRQDPGQGLRLIYYSQIVNDFQKGDIAEGYSVSREKKESFPLTVTSAQKNPTAFYLCASLDTGGENIQYFGAGTRLSVL.